The clone carrying this T cell receptor beta chain has more than one count but fewer than ten. The same CDR3 is also encoded by other DNA sequences in this sample. This entry is derived from a study of technical replicates of blood from several donors. This CDR3 is 15 amino acids long. Germline V gives CDR1 SNHLY, CDR2 FYNNEI. The trim removed 6 bases at V and 2 bases at J, leaving 3 bases unmatched. The table came from immunoSEQ multiplex PCR; TCRdb's copy has only in-frame clones and leaves some out. The repertoire includes 55,000 to 70,000 clones, more than 75% of them detected once, and approximately 5.4% sits in the top ten.

Sequenced sample: PBMCs. This TCR came from a human donor in good health. Some clones in this sample may be carry-over from other donors' samples. This chain connects TRBV2 to TRBJ2-5, with TRBD2 identical over 13 bases. The CDR3 here is CASSRTSGGQETQYF. The CDR3 coding sequence is TGTGCCAGCAGCCGGACTAGCGGGGGACAAGAGACCCAGTACTTC.